The rows below give T cell receptor beta chains drawn from one sample of a study of blood T cell repertoires in COVID-19. Data came from immunoSEQ multiplex PCR; TCRdb stores just in-frame clones and leaves some out. This sample carries about 210,000 clones, 75% to 90% of them seen once, and the ten largest clones take approximately 0.69%. Specimen: peripheral blood. All receptors come from a middle-aged man with acute or convalescent COVID-19. CDR3s include the opening cysteine and the closing phenylalanine or tryptophan. The D gene is left open where the match is weak. Some rows mark clone size as missing; the rest say once, few, many or name a class of expanded clone.

CDR3 length: 15; V gene: TRBV7-8; J gene: TRBJ2-3; D gene: TRBD2; clone size: .; CDR3 protein: CASSLNSGGTDTQYF; CDR3 DNA: TGTGCCAGCAGCCTAAATTCCGGGGGGACAGATACGCAGTATTTT
CDR3 length: 16; V gene: TRBV28; J gene: TRBJ1-1; D gene: .; clone size: .; CDR3 protein: CASSLHRAGVRTEAFF; CDR3 DNA: TGTGCCAGCAGTCTACATCGAGCGGGGGTGAGGACTGAAGCTTTCTTT
CDR3 length: 13; V gene: TRBV13; J gene: TRBJ2-7; D gene: TRBD2; clone size: .; CDR3 protein: CASSPREGYEQYF; CDR3 DNA: TGTGCCAGCAGCCCCAGGGAGGGGTACGAGCAGTACTTC
CDR3 length: 16; V gene: TRBV5-4; J gene: TRBJ2-3; D gene: .; clone size: few; CDR3 protein: CASSWAVAGSTDTQYF; CDR3 DNA: TGTGCCAGCAGCTGGGCCGTGGCGGGGAGCACAGATACGCAGTATTTT
CDR3 length: 16; V gene: TRBV3-1/TRBV3-2; J gene: TRBJ1-5; D gene: .; clone size: .; CDR3 protein: CASSQVFGRADQPQHF; CDR3 DNA: TGTGCCAGCAGCCAAGTTTTCGGGAGAGCCGATCAGCCCCAGCATTTT
CDR3 length: 13; V gene: TRBV6-5; J gene: TRBJ1-3; D gene: .; clone size: .; CDR3 protein: CASSQQLGNTIYF; CDR3 DNA: TGTGCCAGCAGCCAACAGCTTGGAAACACCATATATTTT
CDR3 length: 13; V gene: TRBV7-2; J gene: TRBJ1-4; D gene: .; clone size: .; CDR3 protein: CASSIGRSEKLFF; CDR3 DNA: TGTGCCAGCAGCATAGGACGGAGTGAAAAACTGTTTTTT
CDR3 length: 13; V gene: TRBV12-3/TRBV12-4; J gene: TRBJ1-2; D gene: TRBD1; clone size: .; CDR3 protein: CASSVQGVKGYTF; CDR3 DNA: TGTGCCAGCAGTGTCCAGGGGGTAAAAGGCTACACCTTC
CDR3 length: 14; V gene: TRBV7-2; J gene: TRBJ2-2; D gene: .; clone size: .; CDR3 protein: CASRQNTGPGELFF; CDR3 DNA: TGTGCCAGCAGGCAAAACACAGGGCCAGGGGAGCTGTTTTTT
CDR3 length: 15; V gene: TRBV27; J gene: TRBJ1-4; D gene: TRBD1; clone size: .; CDR3 protein: CASSLWADRDEKLFF; CDR3 DNA: TGTGCCAGCAGTTTATGGGCCGACAGGGATGAAAAACTGTTTTTT
CDR3 length: 20; V gene: TRBV13; J gene: TRBJ2-5; D gene: TRBD1; clone size: .; CDR3 protein: CASSSSPGTGLPVQGETQYF; CDR3 DNA: TGTGCCAGCAGCTCGAGTCCCGGGACAGGGTTGCCAGTACAGGGAGAGACCCAGTACTTC
CDR3 length: 13; V gene: TRBV7-9; J gene: TRBJ1-5; D gene: .; clone size: .; CDR3 protein: CASSLDNNQPQHF; CDR3 DNA: TGTGCCAGCAGCCTGGACAACAATCAGCCCCAGCATTTT
CDR3 length: 15; V gene: TRBV5-1; J gene: TRBJ2-2; D gene: .; clone size: .; CDR3 protein: CASSLEGLRTGELFF; CDR3 DNA: TGCGCCAGCAGCTTGGAGGGACTTCGCACCGGGGAGCTGTTTTTT
CDR3 length: 14; V gene: TRBV24-1; J gene: TRBJ1-5; D gene: .; clone size: .; CDR3 protein: CATSEGQPGQPQHF; CDR3 DNA: TGTGCCACCAGTGAAGGACAGCCAGGTCAGCCCCAGCATTTT
CDR3 length: 14; V gene: TRBV7-9; J gene: TRBJ2-5; D gene: .; clone size: .; CDR3 protein: CAGVPLGLQETQYF; CDR3 DNA: TGTGCCGGAGTCCCCCTGGGACTTCAAGAGACCCAGTACTTC
CDR3 length: 13; V gene: TRBV30; J gene: TRBJ1-1; D gene: .; clone size: .; CDR3 protein: CAWSVQGNTEAFF; CDR3 DNA: TGTGCCTGGAGTGTTCAGGGGAACACTGAAGCTTTCTTT
CDR3 length: 14; V gene: TRBV3-1/TRBV3-2; J gene: TRBJ1-1; D gene: .; clone size: .; CDR3 protein: CASSQRTAHQGAFF; CDR3 DNA: TGTGCCAGCAGCCAGCGGACAGCCCACCAGGGAGCTTTCTTT
CDR3 length: 16; V gene: TRBV6-4; J gene: TRBJ2-1; D gene: TRBD2; clone size: .; CDR3 protein: CASSPQGGRPFREQFF; CDR3 DNA: TGTGCCAGCAGTCCCCAAGGCGGGAGGCCCTTCCGTGAGCAGTTCTTC
CDR3 length: 16; V gene: TRBV28; J gene: TRBJ1-2; D gene: TRBD1; clone size: .; CDR3 protein: CASSLLAGGVGYGYTF; CDR3 DNA: TGTGCCAGCAGCCTTTTGGCAGGGGGCGTAGGCTATGGCTACACCTTC
CDR3 length: 14; V gene: TRBV5-1; J gene: TRBJ2-3; D gene: .; clone size: .; CDR3 protein: CASSFQASTDTQYF; CDR3 DNA: TGCGCCAGCAGCTTCCAGGCAAGCACAGATACGCAGTATTTT
CDR3 length: 15; V gene: TRBV19; J gene: TRBJ1-2; D gene: .; clone size: .; CDR3 protein: CASSEGARTNYGYTF; CDR3 DNA: TGTGCCAGTAGTGAGGGCGCCAGAACTAACTATGGCTACACCTTC
CDR3 length: 15; V gene: TRBV6-5; J gene: TRBJ2-1; D gene: TRBD2; clone size: .; CDR3 protein: CASSYPGTRDNEQFF; CDR3 DNA: TGTGCCAGCAGTTACCCCGGGACTAGGGACAATGAGCAGTTCTTC
CDR3 length: 16; V gene: TRBV4-3; J gene: TRBJ1-1; D gene: TRBD1; clone size: .; CDR3 protein: CASSPGTGGRKTEAFF; CDR3 DNA: TGCGCCAGCAGCCCGGGGACAGGGGGCAGAAAGACTGAAGCTTTCTTT
CDR3 length: 15; V gene: TRBV4-2; J gene: TRBJ2-3; D gene: TRBD2; clone size: .; CDR3 protein: CASSQESLAGDTQYF; CDR3 DNA: TGTGCCAGCAGCCAAGAGTCACTAGCGGGAGATACGCAGTATTTT
CDR3 length: 18; V gene: TRBV7-6; J gene: TRBJ1-4; D gene: TRBD1; clone size: .; CDR3 protein: CASSSRQGARAPDEKLFF; CDR3 DNA: TGTGCCAGCAGCTCCCGACAGGGGGCGAGGGCCCCGGATGAAAAACTGTTTTTT
CDR3 length: 19; V gene: TRBV21-1; J gene: TRBJ2-1; D gene: .; clone size: .; CDR3 protein: CASRGGAGAAEISYNEQFF; CDR3 DNA: TGTGCCAGCAGGGGAGGAGCGGGGGCCGCCGAGATCTCCTACAATGAGCAGTTCTTC
CDR3 length: 14; V gene: TRBV5-5; J gene: TRBJ1-2; D gene: .; clone size: .; CDR3 protein: CASSPDRLDYGYTF; CDR3 DNA: TGTGCCAGCAGCCCGGACAGACTGGACTATGGCTACACCTTC
CDR3 length: 15; V gene: TRBV24-1; J gene: TRBJ1-2; D gene: .; clone size: .; CDR3 protein: CATSDLSFTTYGYTF; CDR3 DNA: TGTGCCACCAGTGATTTGAGCTTTACTACCTATGGCTACACCTTC
CDR3 length: 19; V gene: TRBV19; J gene: TRBJ2-1; D gene: .; clone size: .; CDR3 protein: CASSTTFGPGRTAYNEQFF; CDR3 DNA: TGTGCCAGTAGTACTACTTTCGGGCCAGGTAGGACAGCCTACAATGAGCAGTTCTTC
CDR3 length: 15; V gene: TRBV27; J gene: TRBJ2-1; D gene: .; clone size: .; CDR3 protein: CASSLGGTVYNEQFF; CDR3 DNA: TGTGCCAGCAGTTTAGGGGGGACGGTCTACAATGAGCAGTTCTTC
CDR3 length: 18; V gene: TRBV9; J gene: TRBJ2-3; D gene: TRBD2; clone size: .; CDR3 protein: CASSVALPASGNTDTQYF; CDR3 DNA: TGTGCCAGCAGCGTAGCTCTGCCGGCTAGCGGGAACACAGATACGCAGTATTTT
CDR3 length: 15; V gene: TRBV18; J gene: TRBJ2-3; D gene: .; clone size: .; CDR3 protein: CASSPRRSGTDTQYF; CDR3 DNA: TGTGCCAGCTCACCACGGAGGTCCGGCACAGATACGCAGTATTTT
CDR3 length: 18; V gene: TRBV9; J gene: TRBJ1-1; D gene: TRBD1; clone size: .; CDR3 protein: CASSARGPGDRANTEAFF; CDR3 DNA: TGTGCCAGCAGCGCTAGAGGGCCCGGGGACAGGGCGAACACTGAAGCTTTCTTT
CDR3 length: 14; V gene: TRBV5-6; J gene: TRBJ1-4; D gene: TRBD1; clone size: .; CDR3 protein: CASSHRGRHEKLFF; CDR3 DNA: TGTGCCAGCAGTCACAGGGGGCGTCATGAAAAACTGTTTTTT
CDR3 length: 14; V gene: TRBV4-3; J gene: TRBJ1-1; D gene: .; clone size: .; CDR3 protein: CASSQEPLVTEAFF; CDR3 DNA: TGCGCCAGCAGCCAAGAGCCTCTAGTGACTGAAGCTTTCTTT
CDR3 length: 12; V gene: TRBV11-2; J gene: TRBJ2-5; D gene: .; clone size: .; CDR3 protein: CASSLDGGAQYF; CDR3 DNA: TGTGCCAGCAGCTTAGATGGGGGCGCCCAGTACTTC
CDR3 length: 14; V gene: TRBV5-1; J gene: TRBJ2-5; D gene: .; clone size: few; CDR3 protein: CASSLDSRGETQYF; CDR3 DNA: TGCGCCAGCAGCTTGGATTCGAGGGGGGAGACCCAGTACTTC
CDR3 length: 19; V gene: TRBV4-1; J gene: TRBJ2-7; D gene: TRBD2; clone size: .; CDR3 protein: CASSQEALGLAGASYEQYF; CDR3 DNA: TGCGCCAGCAGCCAAGAAGCCCTGGGACTAGCGGGAGCTTCCTACGAGCAGTACTTC
CDR3 length: 15; V gene: TRBV4-1; J gene: TRBJ2-5; D gene: .; clone size: .; CDR3 protein: CASSQERRGRETQYF; CDR3 DNA: TGCGCCAGCAGCCAAGAACGGCGGGGCCGGGAGACCCAGTACTTC
CDR3 length: 15; V gene: TRBV11-3; J gene: TRBJ2-1; D gene: TRBD2; clone size: .; CDR3 protein: CASTLGAGGGNEQFF; CDR3 DNA: TGTGCCAGCACCTTAGGGGCGGGAGGGGGAAATGAGCAGTTCTTC
CDR3 length: 15; V gene: TRBV2; J gene: TRBJ1-1; D gene: TRBD1; clone size: .; CDR3 protein: CASKGDRSMNTEAFF; CDR3 DNA: TGTGCCAGCAAAGGGGACAGGTCCATGAACACTGAAGCTTTCTTT
CDR3 length: 18; V gene: TRBV5-1; J gene: TRBJ2-1; D gene: TRBD2; clone size: .; CDR3 protein: CASSLAASGGASYNEQFF; CDR3 DNA: TGCGCCAGCAGCTTGGCCGCTAGCGGGGGGGCGTCCTACAATGAGCAGTTCTTC
CDR3 length: 15; V gene: TRBV9; J gene: TRBJ2-1; D gene: TRBD2; clone size: .; CDR3 protein: CASSDPLAGYNEQFF; CDR3 DNA: TGTGCCAGCAGCGACCCCCTAGCGGGATACAATGAGCAGTTCTTC
CDR3 length: 18; V gene: TRBV21-1; J gene: TRBJ1-1; D gene: .; clone size: .; CDR3 protein: CASSSPPLRDRGFTEAFF; CDR3 DNA: TGTGCCAGCAGCTCTCCTCCCCTTCGAGACAGGGGGTTCACTGAAGCTTTCTTT